The following is a T cell receptor beta chain sequence with its context. This sample stems from a study of blood T cell repertoires in COVID-19. This table comes from immunoSEQ multiplex PCR, and its TCRdb copy is limited to in-frame clones, with some not included. Seen here are some 70,000 clones, 65% to 90% observed once, and the top ten hold more than 1.4%. The ends lost 2 bases at V and 4 bases at J; junction bases unmatched: 6. Germline V lookup: CDR1 SEHNR, CDR2 FQNEAQ (reference sequence). This CDR3 region has 15 residues. The receptor was isolated from a woman aged 55-70 years with acute or convalescent COVID-19. Material for sequencing was peripheral blood. The gene calls are TRBV7-9 and TRBJ2-7; 9 bases are a match to TRBD2. CDR3: CASSLIASGKYEQYF. CDR3 sequence (DNA): TGTGCCAGCAGCTTAATTGCTAGCGGGAAATACGAGCAGTACTTC.